Listed below are T cell receptor beta chains from one sample, sequenced in a study of blood T cell repertoires in COVID-19. This table comes from immunoSEQ multiplex PCR, and its TCRdb copy is limited to in-frame clones, with some not included. The sample includes a few hundred thousand clones, 80% to 90% of them seen just once. Source material: PBMCs or T cells enriched from blood (not recorded which). All receptors come from a woman aged 30 to 39 who had recovered from COVID-19. The CDR3 runs from the conserved cysteine through the conserved F or W. D genes are given only for firm matches.

TRBV19	TRBJ1-2	.	CASSIGEGYYGYTF	TGTGCCAGTAGTATCGGAGAGGGATACTATGGCTACACCTTC
TRBV5-6	TRBJ1-2	TRBD1	CASSEGQDGYTF	TGTGCCAGCAGCGAGGGACAGGACGGCTACACCTTC
TRBV28	TRBJ1-5	TRBD1	CASSRQGHQPQHF	TGTGCCAGCAGTCGACAGGGCCATCAGCCCCAGCATTTT
TRBV18	TRBJ1-5	TRBD1	CASSPGQVNQPQHF	TGTGCCAGCTCCCCGGGACAGGTAAATCAGCCCCAGCATTTT
TRBV28	TRBJ1-3	TRBD1	CASRRQGALAGNTIYF	TGTGCCAGCAGACGCCAGGGGGCATTGGCTGGAAACACCATATATTTT
TRBV18	TRBJ2-5	.	CASSPLRPSTQETQYF	TGTGCCAGCTCACCATTGAGGCCCTCGACCCAAGAGACCCAGTACTTC
TRBV10-2	TRBJ1-1	.	CASSYFDNCEAFF	TGCGCCAGCAGTTACTTCGACAATTGTGAAGCTTTCTTT
TRBV28	TRBJ2-7	.	CASTRGQGNEQYF	TGTGCCAGCACCCGCGGTCAGGGGAACGAGCAGTACTTC
TRBV28	TRBJ2-7	TRBD1	CASSSQGARDEQYF	TGTGCCAGCAGTTCACAGGGGGCCCGGGACGAGCAGTACTTC
TRBV5-4	TRBJ1-2	.	CASSSKRELANYGYTF	TGTGCCAGCAGCTCTAAGCGAGAATTGGCTAACTATGGCTACACCTTC
TRBV6-5	TRBJ2-7	.	CASSEAPGAYEQYF	TGTGCCAGCAGCGAGGCCCCAGGGGCCTACGAGCAGTACTTC
TRBV7-9	TRBJ1-5	.	CASSLVGYDEPQHF	TGTGCCAGCAGCTTAGTCGGGTACGATGAGCCCCAGCATTTT
TRBV7-8	TRBJ1-2	.	CASSPYRQAENYGYTF	TGTGCCAGCAGCCCATATCGACAGGCCGAAAACTATGGCTACACCTTC
TRBV6-6	TRBJ1-6	TRBD1	CASRWTGANSPLHF	TGTGCCAGCAGGTGGACAGGGGCGAATTCACCCCTCCACTTT
TRBV7-7	TRBJ1-5	.	CASSLKLTDSNQPQHF	TGTGCCAGCAGCTTAAAGCTTACAGATAGCAATCAGCCCCAGCATTTT
TRBV12-5	TRBJ2-1	.	CASRGTNEQFF	TGTGCTAGTCGGGGGACCAATGAGCAGTTCTTC
TRBV7-2	TRBJ2-7	.	CASSLDRRDEQYF	TGTGCCAGCAGCTTAGACCGTAGAGACGAGCAGTACTTC
TRBV6-6	TRBJ2-2	.	CASIPAGILNTGELFF	TGTGCCAGCATCCCTGCGGGGATTTTGAACACCGGGGAGCTGTTTTTT
TRBV28	TRBJ2-2	TRBD1	CASRWDRANTGELFF	TGTGCCAGCAGGTGGGACAGGGCAAACACCGGGGAGCTGTTTTTT
TRBV28	TRBJ2-3	TRBD2	CASSLSLADATDTQYF	TGTGCCAGCAGTTTATCGCTAGCGGACGCCACAGATACGCAGTATTTT